The clone carrying this T cell receptor (beta chain) occurred a few times. Its antigen is not known. TCRdb processed the RT-PCR reads anew with MiXCR; each CDR3 protein has one entry. Found here are 560,000 or so distinct CDR3 sequences, approximately 7.7% of them singletons; the top ten hold 10% to 15%. CDR3 size: 17 residues. CDR1 and CDR2 from the germline V gene are MNHEY and SMNVEV (reference sequence). The V and J ends lost 5 bases and 5 bases, in that order; junction bases with no gene match: 13. This entry belongs to a study of response to subunit inactivated influenza vaccine. Study-wide findings and caveats: Authors proposed each seasonal influenza vaccination draws in few new T cells.

This sample comprised PBMCs from blood, obtained around 25 months after vaccination. The chain links TRBV27 to TRBJ2-1; 9 bases align to TRBD1. The TCR was taken from a man between 50 and 69 years old who received an inactivated influenza vaccine. DNA for the CDR3: TGTGCCAGCAGTCCAGCCCCCGGGACAGGGATGGACAATGAGCAGTTCTTC. Amino acid sequence: CASSPAPGTGMDNEQFF.